A selection of T cell receptor beta chains follows, all from one sample in a study of blood T cell repertoires in COVID-19. Clones were read by immunoSEQ multiplex PCR, and TCRdb kept only the in-frame ones, dropping some. In the table there are some 200,000 clones, about 79% of which are singletons. The sample consisted of peripheral blood. The receptors derive from a woman in her 70s with acute or convalescent COVID-19. Both conserved end residues are part of each CDR3. Fields, in order: CDR3 protein, CDR3 DNA, D gene, V gene, clone size, J gene. A D gene is named only where the DNA matches it firmly. Size is stated for part of the rows, as once, few or many counts, or as a class when the clone is expanded.

CDR3aa: CSVVLGQGGEQYF
CDR3nt: TGCAGCGTTGTCTTGGGACAGGGGGGCGAGCAGTACTTC
d_gene: TRBD1
v_gene: TRBV29-1
abundance: few
j_gene: TRBJ2-7

CDR3aa: CAWREAGASGANVLTF
CDR3nt: TGTGCCTGGAGGGAGGCAGGGGCAAGTGGGGCCAACGTCCTGACTTTC
d_gene: .
v_gene: TRBV30
abundance: .
j_gene: TRBJ2-6

CDR3aa: CASSATGLFSNQPQHF
CDR3nt: TGTGCCAGCAGTGCGACAGGGCTGTTTAGCAATCAGCCCCAGCATTTT
d_gene: TRBD1
v_gene: TRBV2
abundance: .
j_gene: TRBJ1-5

CDR3aa: CATSYPGQGPPSTDTQYF
CDR3nt: TGTGCCACCAGCTACCCGGGACAGGGACCTCCTAGCACAGATACGCAGTATTTT
d_gene: TRBD1
v_gene: TRBV15
abundance: .
j_gene: TRBJ2-3

CDR3aa: CASSYLRRPDTGELFF
CDR3nt: TGTGCCAGCAGCTACCTGAGGAGGCCAGACACCGGGGAGCTGTTTTTT
d_gene: .
v_gene: TRBV5-4
abundance: .
j_gene: TRBJ2-2

CDR3aa: CASSLIQGVEQYF
CDR3nt: TGTGCCAGCAGCTTAATACAGGGAGTAGAGCAGTACTTC
d_gene: .
v_gene: TRBV5-8
abundance: .
j_gene: TRBJ2-7

CDR3aa: CASSALRAGAGELFF
CDR3nt: TGTGCCAGCAGCGCCTTAAGGGCGGGAGCCGGGGAGCTGTTTTTT
d_gene: TRBD2
v_gene: TRBV11-3
abundance: .
j_gene: TRBJ2-2

CDR3aa: CASRVSGGTPEQFF
CDR3nt: TGTGCCAGCAGGGTTAGCGGGGGCACGCCGGAGCAGTTCTTC
d_gene: TRBD2
v_gene: TRBV3-1/TRBV3-2
abundance: .
j_gene: TRBJ2-1

CDR3aa: CAISDPARVGNTIYF
CDR3nt: TGTGCCATCAGTGACCCGGCCAGGGTTGGAAACACCATATATTTT
d_gene: .
v_gene: TRBV10-3
abundance: .
j_gene: TRBJ1-3

CDR3aa: CASSPGGGDANSPLHF
CDR3nt: TGTGCCAGCAGCCCCGGAGGGGGCGATGCTAATTCACCCCTCCACTTT
d_gene: TRBD1
v_gene: TRBV5-5
abundance: .
j_gene: TRBJ1-6

CDR3aa: CASSWDRTTSEQYF
CDR3nt: TGCGCCAGCAGTTGGGACAGGACAACGTCCGAGCAGTACTTC
d_gene: TRBD1
v_gene: TRBV10-1
abundance: .
j_gene: TRBJ2-7

CDR3aa: CASAGQANSPLHF
CDR3nt: TGTGCCAGCGCGGGACAGGCTAATTCACCCCTCCACTTT
d_gene: TRBD1
v_gene: TRBV27
abundance: few
j_gene: TRBJ1-6

CDR3aa: CASSISSGSPWNEQFF
CDR3nt: TGTGCCAGTAGTATCTCTAGCGGGAGCCCCTGGAATGAGCAGTTCTTC
d_gene: TRBD2
v_gene: TRBV19
abundance: .
j_gene: TRBJ2-1

CDR3aa: CAWSVRAWGYTF
CDR3nt: TGTGCCTGGAGTGTGCGCGCGTGGGGCTACACCTTC
d_gene: .
v_gene: TRBV30
abundance: .
j_gene: TRBJ1-2

CDR3aa: CASRVAPATDTQYF
CDR3nt: TGCGCCAGCCGGGTGGCCCCAGCCACAGATACGCAGTATTTT
d_gene: .
v_gene: TRBV5-1
abundance: once
j_gene: TRBJ2-3

CDR3aa: CAWSGSQGARYTGELFF
CDR3nt: TGTGCCTGGAGTGGTTCACAGGGGGCTAGGTACACCGGGGAGCTGTTTTTT
d_gene: TRBD1
v_gene: TRBV30
abundance: .
j_gene: TRBJ2-2

CDR3aa: CASSPSGTLSGNTIYF
CDR3nt: TGTGCCAGCAGTCCCTCCGGGACACTCTCTGGAAACACCATATATTTT
d_gene: .
v_gene: TRBV28
abundance: .
j_gene: TRBJ1-3

CDR3aa: CASSRTGTSSSDTQYF
CDR3nt: TGTGCCAGTAGTAGAACCGGGACTAGTTCGTCGGATACGCAGTATTTT
d_gene: TRBD2
v_gene: TRBV19
abundance: once
j_gene: TRBJ2-3

CDR3aa: CASTLRRTSGSVPYEQYF
CDR3nt: TGCGCCAGCACCCTCAGGAGGACTAGCGGGAGTGTCCCCTACGAGCAGTACTTC
d_gene: TRBD2
v_gene: TRBV23-1
abundance: .
j_gene: TRBJ2-7

CDR3aa: CASSVDSYTGELFF
CDR3nt: TGTGCCAGCAGCGTAGACAGTTACACCGGGGAGCTGTTTTTT
d_gene: .
v_gene: TRBV9
abundance: few
j_gene: TRBJ2-2

CDR3aa: CASSPRTGLGAQYF
CDR3nt: TGTGCCAGCAGTCCCCGGACTGGGCTCGGGGCCCAGTACTTC
d_gene: .
v_gene: TRBV6-7
abundance: .
j_gene: TRBJ2-5

CDR3aa: CATSDRDRFQETQYF
CDR3nt: TGTGCCACCAGTGACCGCGACAGGTTCCAAGAGACCCAGTACTTC
d_gene: .
v_gene: TRBV24-1
abundance: .
j_gene: TRBJ2-5

CDR3aa: CAWRAQPGEKLFF
CDR3nt: TGTGCCTGGAGAGCCCAGCCCGGGGAAAAACTGTTTTTT
d_gene: .
v_gene: TRBV30
abundance: .
j_gene: TRBJ1-4

CDR3aa: CASSLAGEYEQYF
CDR3nt: TGCGCCAGCAGCTTGGCTGGGGAGTACGAGCAGTACTTC
d_gene: .
v_gene: TRBV5-1
abundance: few
j_gene: TRBJ2-7

CDR3aa: CASSPGRTDTQYF
CDR3nt: TGTGCCAGCTCACCAGGGCGCACAGATACGCAGTATTTT
d_gene: .
v_gene: TRBV18
abundance: .
j_gene: TRBJ2-3

CDR3aa: CASSMDGTGAISPLHF
CDR3nt: TGTGCCAGTAGTATGGATGGGACAGGCGCTATTTCACCCCTCCACTTT
d_gene: TRBD1
v_gene: TRBV19
abundance: .
j_gene: TRBJ1-6

CDR3aa: CASSQATGGNEKLFF
CDR3nt: TGCGCCAGCAGCCAGGCAACAGGGGGGAATGAAAAACTGTTTTTT
d_gene: TRBD1
v_gene: TRBV4-1
abundance: .
j_gene: TRBJ1-4

CDR3aa: CASSARYTSGRSGNEQFF
CDR3nt: TGTGCCAGCAGTGCCCGTTATACTAGCGGGAGATCGGGCAATGAGCAGTTCTTC
d_gene: TRBD2
v_gene: TRBV6-4
abundance: once
j_gene: TRBJ2-1

CDR3aa: CASSLGDRLINQPQHF
CDR3nt: TGTGCCAGCAGCTTAGGGGACAGGCTAATCAATCAGCCCCAGCATTTT
d_gene: TRBD1
v_gene: TRBV7-9
abundance: .
j_gene: TRBJ1-5

CDR3aa: CSVRQDNSPLHF
CDR3nt: TGCAGCGTTCGACAGGATAATTCACCCCTCCACTTT
d_gene: .
v_gene: TRBV29-1
abundance: .
j_gene: TRBJ1-6

CDR3aa: CASSLTSLYNEQFF
CDR3nt: TGCGCCAGCAGCTTGACTAGTCTCTACAATGAGCAGTTCTTC
d_gene: .
v_gene: TRBV5-1
abundance: .
j_gene: TRBJ2-1

CDR3aa: CASSQWGTSRDSPLHF
CDR3nt: TGTGCCAGCAGCCAATGGGGGACATCGAGGGATTCACCCCTCCACTTT
d_gene: .
v_gene: TRBV3-1/TRBV3-2
abundance: once
j_gene: TRBJ1-6

CDR3aa: CASSSYSGGTEAFF
CDR3nt: TGTGCCAGCAGCTCCTATTCGGGGGGCACTGAAGCTTTCTTT
d_gene: .
v_gene: TRBV7-3
abundance: .
j_gene: TRBJ1-1

CDR3aa: CASSLDGSAGRGYTF
CDR3nt: TGTGCCAGCAGCTTAGATGGTAGTGCAGGGCGCGGCTACACCTTC
d_gene: .
v_gene: TRBV7-9
abundance: .
j_gene: TRBJ1-2

CDR3aa: CATSRGPTDTQYF
CDR3nt: TGTGCCACCAGTAGGGGGCCCACAGATACGCAGTATTTT
d_gene: TRBD1
v_gene: TRBV24-1
abundance: .
j_gene: TRBJ2-3

CDR3aa: CASSPPGQGSYEQYF
CDR3nt: TGTGCCAGCAGCCCGCCCGGACAGGGGTCCTACGAGCAGTACTTC
d_gene: TRBD1
v_gene: TRBV5-4
abundance: .
j_gene: TRBJ2-7

CDR3aa: CASSPSTGTVAQPQHF
CDR3nt: TGTGCCAGCAGCCCTTCTACAGGGACCGTCGCTCAGCCCCAGCATTTT
d_gene: .
v_gene: TRBV3-1/TRBV3-2
abundance: .
j_gene: TRBJ1-5

CDR3aa: CASSLARITYNEQFF
CDR3nt: TGTGCCAGCAGCTTAGCGCGGATTACCTACAATGAGCAGTTCTTC
d_gene: .
v_gene: TRBV7-9
abundance: .
j_gene: TRBJ2-1

CDR3aa: CASSPLPGANTEAFF
CDR3nt: TGTGCCAGCAGCCCATTACCGGGAGCGAACACTGAAGCTTTCTTT
d_gene: .
v_gene: TRBV7-2
abundance: .
j_gene: TRBJ1-1

CDR3aa: CASSPRGQGFYEQYF
CDR3nt: TGTGCCAGCAGCCCACGGGGACAGGGATTCTACGAGCAGTACTTC
d_gene: TRBD1
v_gene: TRBV3-1/TRBV3-2
abundance: .
j_gene: TRBJ2-7

CDR3aa: CASSQEAWSGVTDTQYF
CDR3nt: TGTGCCAGCAGCCAAGAGGCTTGGAGCGGAGTCACAGATACGCAGTATTTT
d_gene: .
v_gene: TRBV3-1/TRBV3-2
abundance: .
j_gene: TRBJ2-3

CDR3aa: CASRQTGGLSNQPQHF
CDR3nt: TGCGCCAGCAGACAAACCGGGGGGTTGAGCAATCAGCCCCAGCATTTT
d_gene: .
v_gene: TRBV10-2
abundance: .
j_gene: TRBJ1-5

CDR3aa: CASSLGHSYEQYF
CDR3nt: TGTGCCAGTAGTCTCGGACATAGCTACGAGCAGTACTTC
d_gene: .
v_gene: TRBV19
abundance: .
j_gene: TRBJ2-7

CDR3aa: CASSARPGQGSSYEQYF
CDR3nt: TGTGCCAGCAGCGCCCGACCCGGACAGGGAAGCTCCTACGAGCAGTACTTC
d_gene: TRBD1
v_gene: TRBV9
abundance: .
j_gene: TRBJ2-7

CDR3aa: CASSVRGAHPYGYTF
CDR3nt: TGTGCCAGCAGCGTCCGGGGGGCGCATCCCTATGGCTACACCTTC
d_gene: .
v_gene: TRBV6-5
abundance: .
j_gene: TRBJ1-2

CDR3aa: CASSVTGAYEQYF
CDR3nt: TGTGCCAGTTCCGTCACGGGAGCTTACGAGCAGTACTTC
d_gene: .
v_gene: TRBV19
abundance: .
j_gene: TRBJ2-7

CDR3aa: CASSPEPASGANVLTF
CDR3nt: TGCGCCAGCAGCCCGGAGCCAGCCTCTGGGGCCAACGTCCTGACTTTC
d_gene: .
v_gene: TRBV5-1
abundance: .
j_gene: TRBJ2-6

CDR3aa: CASDRGGEQYF
CDR3nt: TGTGCCAGTGACCGGGGAGGGGAGCAGTACTTC
d_gene: TRBD2
v_gene: TRBV3-1/TRBV3-2
abundance: .
j_gene: TRBJ2-7

CDR3aa: CASRGENQPQHF
CDR3nt: TGCGCCAGCAGGGGAGAGAATCAGCCCCAGCATTTT
d_gene: .
v_gene: TRBV10-2
abundance: .
j_gene: TRBJ1-5

CDR3aa: CASSSTGENTGELFF
CDR3nt: TGCGCCAGCAGCTCGACAGGGGAGAACACCGGGGAGCTGTTTTTT
d_gene: TRBD1
v_gene: TRBV10-2
abundance: .
j_gene: TRBJ2-2

CDR3aa: CASSQSYEQFF
CDR3nt: TGTGCCAGCAGCCAATCGTATGAGCAGTTCTTC
d_gene: .
v_gene: TRBV3-1/TRBV3-2
abundance: .
j_gene: TRBJ2-1

CDR3aa: CASSNDILAGVFNEQFF
CDR3nt: TGCGCCAGCAGCAACGATATTCTAGCGGGAGTGTTTAATGAGCAGTTCTTC
d_gene: TRBD2
v_gene: TRBV5-1
abundance: .
j_gene: TRBJ2-1

CDR3aa: CASSQRQETQYF
CDR3nt: TGTGCCAGCAGCCAGCGCCAAGAGACCCAGTACTTC
d_gene: .
v_gene: TRBV3-1/TRBV3-2
abundance: .
j_gene: TRBJ2-5

CDR3aa: CASSLGGTGRAGNTIYF
CDR3nt: TGTGCCAGCAGCTTGGGGGGCACAGGGAGAGCAGGAAACACCATATATTTT
d_gene: .
v_gene: TRBV5-5
abundance: .
j_gene: TRBJ1-3

CDR3aa: CASSWTVSYEQYF
CDR3nt: TGCGCCAGCTCCTGGACAGTATCCTACGAGCAGTACTTC
d_gene: .
v_gene: TRBV10-2
abundance: .
j_gene: TRBJ2-7

CDR3aa: CASSLRAGVSTDTQYF
CDR3nt: TGTGCCAGCAGCCTCCGAGCGGGAGTCAGCACAGATACGCAGTATTTT
d_gene: TRBD2
v_gene: TRBV7-2
abundance: .
j_gene: TRBJ2-3

CDR3aa: CASSSTSGTDTQYF
CDR3nt: TGTGCCAGCAGCTCAACTTCGGGCACAGATACGCAGTATTTT
d_gene: .
v_gene: TRBV5-6
abundance: few
j_gene: TRBJ2-3

CDR3aa: CASSNRLAGTGELFF
CDR3nt: TGTGCCAGCAGCAATCGACTAGCGGGAACCGGGGAGCTGTTTTTT
d_gene: TRBD2
v_gene: TRBV3-1/TRBV3-2
abundance: .
j_gene: TRBJ2-2

CDR3aa: CASSLIGVPEVHF
CDR3nt: TGTGCCAGCAGCTTGATCGGGGTCCCGGAGGTCCACTTT
d_gene: .
v_gene: TRBV5-6
abundance: .
j_gene: TRBJ1-6